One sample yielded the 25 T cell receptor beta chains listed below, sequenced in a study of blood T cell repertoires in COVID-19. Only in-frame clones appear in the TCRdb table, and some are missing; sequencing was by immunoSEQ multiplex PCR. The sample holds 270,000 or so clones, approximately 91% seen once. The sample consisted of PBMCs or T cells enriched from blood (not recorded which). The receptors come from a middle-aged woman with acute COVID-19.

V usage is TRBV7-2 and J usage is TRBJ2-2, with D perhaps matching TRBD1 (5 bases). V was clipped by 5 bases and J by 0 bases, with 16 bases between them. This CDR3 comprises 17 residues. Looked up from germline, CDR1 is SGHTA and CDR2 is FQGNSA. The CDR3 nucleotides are TGTGCCAGCAGCCCCGGAAGGGCAGGGTCGAACACCGGGGAGCTGTTTTTT. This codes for CASSPGRAGSNTGELFF.

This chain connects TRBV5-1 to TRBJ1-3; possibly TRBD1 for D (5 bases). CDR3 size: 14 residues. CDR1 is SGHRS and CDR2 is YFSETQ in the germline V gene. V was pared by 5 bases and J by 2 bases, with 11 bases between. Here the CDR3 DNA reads TGCGCCAGCAGGGACACCTCTCCTGGAAACACCATATATTTT. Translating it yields CASRDTSPGNTIYF.

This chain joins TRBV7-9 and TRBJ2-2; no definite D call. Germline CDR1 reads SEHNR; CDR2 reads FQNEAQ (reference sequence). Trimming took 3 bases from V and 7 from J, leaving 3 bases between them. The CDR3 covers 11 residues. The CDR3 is CASSFGGELFF. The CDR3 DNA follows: TGTGCCAGCAGCTTCGGCGGGGAGCTGTTTTTT.

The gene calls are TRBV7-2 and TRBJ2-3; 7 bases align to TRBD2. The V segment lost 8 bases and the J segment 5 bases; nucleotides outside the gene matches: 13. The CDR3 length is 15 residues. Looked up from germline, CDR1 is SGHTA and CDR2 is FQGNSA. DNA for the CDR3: TGTGCCAGCTTGGGGTCTAGCGGTGGTCGAGATACGCAGTATTTT. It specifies CASLGSSGGRDTQYF.

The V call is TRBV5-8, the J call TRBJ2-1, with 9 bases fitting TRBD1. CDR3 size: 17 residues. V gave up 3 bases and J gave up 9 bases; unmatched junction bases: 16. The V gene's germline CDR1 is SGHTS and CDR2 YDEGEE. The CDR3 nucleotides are TGTGCCAGCAGCTCGGGACAGGGAGTTGGACTGAGGACTGAGCAGTTCTTC. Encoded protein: CASSSGQGVGLRTEQFF.

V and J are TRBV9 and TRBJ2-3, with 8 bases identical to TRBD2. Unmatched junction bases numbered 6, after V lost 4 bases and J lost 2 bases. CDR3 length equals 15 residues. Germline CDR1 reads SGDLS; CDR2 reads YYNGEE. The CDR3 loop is CASSLRGAYTDTQYF. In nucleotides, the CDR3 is TGTGCCAGCAGCTTGCGGGGGGCCTACACAGATACGCAGTATTTT.

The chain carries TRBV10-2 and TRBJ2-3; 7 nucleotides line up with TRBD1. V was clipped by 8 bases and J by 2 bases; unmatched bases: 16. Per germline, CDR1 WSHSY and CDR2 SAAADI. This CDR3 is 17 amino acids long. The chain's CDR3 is CASLRPDGDSPTDTQYF. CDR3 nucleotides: TGCGCCAGCTTAAGGCCCGACGGGGACAGCCCCACAGATACGCAGTATTTT.

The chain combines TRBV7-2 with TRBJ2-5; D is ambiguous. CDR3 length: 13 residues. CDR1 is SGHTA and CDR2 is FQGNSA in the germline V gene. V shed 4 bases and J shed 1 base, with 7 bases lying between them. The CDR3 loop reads CASSYGIQETQYF. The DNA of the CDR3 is TGTGCCAGCAGCTACGGTATCCAAGAGACCCAGTACTTC.

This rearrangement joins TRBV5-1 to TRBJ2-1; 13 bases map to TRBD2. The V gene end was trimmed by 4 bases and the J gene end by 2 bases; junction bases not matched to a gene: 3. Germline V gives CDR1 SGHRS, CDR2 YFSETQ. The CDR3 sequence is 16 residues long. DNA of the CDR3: TGCGCCAGCAGCCTAACTAGCGGGGGGGCCTACAATGAGCAGTTCTTC. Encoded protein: CASSLTSGGAYNEQFF.

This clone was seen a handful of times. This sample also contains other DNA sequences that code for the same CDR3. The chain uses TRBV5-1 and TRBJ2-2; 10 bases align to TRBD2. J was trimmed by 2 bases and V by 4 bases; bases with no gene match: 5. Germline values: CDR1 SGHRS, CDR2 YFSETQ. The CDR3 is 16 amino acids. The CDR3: CASSPLAGSNTGELFF. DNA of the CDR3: TGCGCCAGCAGCCCACTAGCGGGGTCTAACACCGGGGAGCTGTTTTTT. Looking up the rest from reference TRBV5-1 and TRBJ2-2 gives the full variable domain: KAGVTQTPRYLIKTRGQQVTLSCSPISGHRSVSWYQQTPGQGLQFLFEYFSETQRNKGNFPGRFSGRQFSNSRSEMNVSTLELGDSALYLCASSPLAGSNTGELFFGEGSRLTVL.

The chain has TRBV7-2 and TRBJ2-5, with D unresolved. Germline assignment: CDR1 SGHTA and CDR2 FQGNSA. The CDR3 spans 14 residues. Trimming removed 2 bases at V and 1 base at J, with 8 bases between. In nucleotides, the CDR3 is TGTGCCAGCAGCTTAACGACTCTCCAAGAGACCCAGTACTTC. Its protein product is CASSLTTLQETQYF.

CDR3 in amino acids: CAWSRGSGANVLTF. CDR3 nucleotides: TGTGCCTGGAGTCGGGGATCTGGGGCCAACGTCCTGACTTTC. V usage is TRBV30 and J usage is TRBJ2-6; tentatively, D is TRBD2 (5 bases). This CDR3 is built from 14 residues. Trimming took off 2 bases at V and 1 base at J, with 6 bases between the two ends. Looked up from germline, CDR1 is GTSNPN and CDR2 is SVGIG (reference sequence).

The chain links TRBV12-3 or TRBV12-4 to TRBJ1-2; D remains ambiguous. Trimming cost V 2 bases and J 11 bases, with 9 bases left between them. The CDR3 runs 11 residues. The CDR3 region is CASSLSKTYTF. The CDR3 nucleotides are TGTGCCAGCAGTTTAAGTAAGACTTACACCTTC.

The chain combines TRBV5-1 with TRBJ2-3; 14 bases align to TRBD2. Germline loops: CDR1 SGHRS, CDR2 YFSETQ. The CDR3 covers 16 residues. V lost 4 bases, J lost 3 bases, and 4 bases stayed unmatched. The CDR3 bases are TGCGCCAGCAGCGAAGGGACTAGCGGGAGTACAGATACGCAGTATTTT. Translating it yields CASSEGTSGSTDTQYF.

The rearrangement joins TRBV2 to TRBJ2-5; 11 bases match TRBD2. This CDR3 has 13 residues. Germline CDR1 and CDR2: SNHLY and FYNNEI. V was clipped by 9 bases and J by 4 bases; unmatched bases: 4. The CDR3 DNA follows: TGTGCCAGGGGGACTAGCGGAGGAGAGACCCAGTACTTC. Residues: CARGTSGGETQYF.

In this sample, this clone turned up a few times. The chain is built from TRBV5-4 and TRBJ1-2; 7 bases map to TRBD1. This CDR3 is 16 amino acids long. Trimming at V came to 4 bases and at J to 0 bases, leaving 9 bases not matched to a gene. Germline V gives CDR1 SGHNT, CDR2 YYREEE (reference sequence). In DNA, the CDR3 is TGTGCCAGCAGCAGAAGACAGGGACTCGCTAACTATGGCTACACCTTC. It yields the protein CASSRRQGLANYGYTF.

CDR3 sequence reads: CASSPLGTVTPGTDTQYF. CDR3 DNA sequence: TGTGCCAGCAGCCCCCTCGGGACAGTGACCCCGGGCACAGATACGCAGTATTTT. This chain uses TRBV7-3 with TRBJ2-3; 7 bases align to TRBD1. Germline trimming cut 5 bases from V and 1 base from J; bases unmatched to any gene: 15. Germline V gene data show CDR1 as SGHTA and CDR2 as FQGTGA. The CDR3 spans 18 residues.

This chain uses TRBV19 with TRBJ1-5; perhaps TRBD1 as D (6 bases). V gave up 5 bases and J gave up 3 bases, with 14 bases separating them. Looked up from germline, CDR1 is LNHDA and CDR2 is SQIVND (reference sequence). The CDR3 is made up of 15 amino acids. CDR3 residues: CASSQVRGINQPQHF. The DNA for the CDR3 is TGTGCCAGTAGTCAGGTCAGGGGAATCAATCAGCCCCAGCATTTT. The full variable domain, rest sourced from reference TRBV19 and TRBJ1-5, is DGGITQSPKYLFRKEGQNVTLSCEQNLNHDAMYWYRQDPGQGLRLIYYSQIVNDFQKGDIAEGYSVSREKKESFPLTVTSAQKNPTAFYLCASSQVRGINQPQHFGDGTRLSIL.

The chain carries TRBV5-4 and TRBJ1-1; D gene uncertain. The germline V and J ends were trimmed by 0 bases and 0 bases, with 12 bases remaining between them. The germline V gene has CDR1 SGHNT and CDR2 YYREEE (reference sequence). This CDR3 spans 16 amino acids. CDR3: CASSLASFPLNTEAFF. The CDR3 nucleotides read TGTGCCAGCAGCTTGGCCTCCTTTCCCCTGAACACTGAAGCTTTCTTT.

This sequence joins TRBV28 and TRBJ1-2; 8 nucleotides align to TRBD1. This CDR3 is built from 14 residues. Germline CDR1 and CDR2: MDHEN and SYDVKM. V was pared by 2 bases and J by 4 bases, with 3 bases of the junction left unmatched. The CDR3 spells CASSLGQGAYGYTF. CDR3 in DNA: TGTGCCAGCAGTTTAGGGCAGGGGGCCTATGGCTACACCTTC.

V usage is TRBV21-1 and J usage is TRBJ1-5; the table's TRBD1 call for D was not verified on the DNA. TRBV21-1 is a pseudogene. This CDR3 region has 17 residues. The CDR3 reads CASSNPGTGSLNQPQHF. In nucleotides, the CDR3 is TGTGCCAGCAGCAATCCCGGGACAGGGTCCCTGAATCAGCCCCAGCATTTT.

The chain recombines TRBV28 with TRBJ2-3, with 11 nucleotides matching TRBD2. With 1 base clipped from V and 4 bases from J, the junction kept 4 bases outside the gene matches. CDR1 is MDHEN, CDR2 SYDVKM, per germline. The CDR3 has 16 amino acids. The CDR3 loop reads CASSLYSGGASDTQYF. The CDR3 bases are TGTGCCAGCAGTTTATATAGCGGGGGGGCTTCAGATACGCAGTATTTT.

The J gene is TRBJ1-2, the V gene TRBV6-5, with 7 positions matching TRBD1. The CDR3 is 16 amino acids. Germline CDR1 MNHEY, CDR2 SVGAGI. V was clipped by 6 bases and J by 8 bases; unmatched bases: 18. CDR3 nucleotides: TGTGCCAGCAGCTACACGACAGGGCCGTGGGGATCCGGCTACACCTTC. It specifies CASSYTTGPWGSGYTF.

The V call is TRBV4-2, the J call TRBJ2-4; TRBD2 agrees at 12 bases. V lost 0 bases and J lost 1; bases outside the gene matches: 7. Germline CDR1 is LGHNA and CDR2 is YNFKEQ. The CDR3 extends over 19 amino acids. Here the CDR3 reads CASSQDWLAGGEAKNIQYF. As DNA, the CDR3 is TGTGCCAGCAGCCAAGATTGGCTAGCGGGAGGGGAGGCCAAAAACATTCAGTACTTC.

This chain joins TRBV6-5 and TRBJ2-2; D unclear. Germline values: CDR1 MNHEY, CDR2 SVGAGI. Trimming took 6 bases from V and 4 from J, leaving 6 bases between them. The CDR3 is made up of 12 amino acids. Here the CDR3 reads CASRAFTGELFF. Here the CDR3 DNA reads TGTGCCAGCAGGGCTTTCACCGGGGAGCTGTTTTTT.